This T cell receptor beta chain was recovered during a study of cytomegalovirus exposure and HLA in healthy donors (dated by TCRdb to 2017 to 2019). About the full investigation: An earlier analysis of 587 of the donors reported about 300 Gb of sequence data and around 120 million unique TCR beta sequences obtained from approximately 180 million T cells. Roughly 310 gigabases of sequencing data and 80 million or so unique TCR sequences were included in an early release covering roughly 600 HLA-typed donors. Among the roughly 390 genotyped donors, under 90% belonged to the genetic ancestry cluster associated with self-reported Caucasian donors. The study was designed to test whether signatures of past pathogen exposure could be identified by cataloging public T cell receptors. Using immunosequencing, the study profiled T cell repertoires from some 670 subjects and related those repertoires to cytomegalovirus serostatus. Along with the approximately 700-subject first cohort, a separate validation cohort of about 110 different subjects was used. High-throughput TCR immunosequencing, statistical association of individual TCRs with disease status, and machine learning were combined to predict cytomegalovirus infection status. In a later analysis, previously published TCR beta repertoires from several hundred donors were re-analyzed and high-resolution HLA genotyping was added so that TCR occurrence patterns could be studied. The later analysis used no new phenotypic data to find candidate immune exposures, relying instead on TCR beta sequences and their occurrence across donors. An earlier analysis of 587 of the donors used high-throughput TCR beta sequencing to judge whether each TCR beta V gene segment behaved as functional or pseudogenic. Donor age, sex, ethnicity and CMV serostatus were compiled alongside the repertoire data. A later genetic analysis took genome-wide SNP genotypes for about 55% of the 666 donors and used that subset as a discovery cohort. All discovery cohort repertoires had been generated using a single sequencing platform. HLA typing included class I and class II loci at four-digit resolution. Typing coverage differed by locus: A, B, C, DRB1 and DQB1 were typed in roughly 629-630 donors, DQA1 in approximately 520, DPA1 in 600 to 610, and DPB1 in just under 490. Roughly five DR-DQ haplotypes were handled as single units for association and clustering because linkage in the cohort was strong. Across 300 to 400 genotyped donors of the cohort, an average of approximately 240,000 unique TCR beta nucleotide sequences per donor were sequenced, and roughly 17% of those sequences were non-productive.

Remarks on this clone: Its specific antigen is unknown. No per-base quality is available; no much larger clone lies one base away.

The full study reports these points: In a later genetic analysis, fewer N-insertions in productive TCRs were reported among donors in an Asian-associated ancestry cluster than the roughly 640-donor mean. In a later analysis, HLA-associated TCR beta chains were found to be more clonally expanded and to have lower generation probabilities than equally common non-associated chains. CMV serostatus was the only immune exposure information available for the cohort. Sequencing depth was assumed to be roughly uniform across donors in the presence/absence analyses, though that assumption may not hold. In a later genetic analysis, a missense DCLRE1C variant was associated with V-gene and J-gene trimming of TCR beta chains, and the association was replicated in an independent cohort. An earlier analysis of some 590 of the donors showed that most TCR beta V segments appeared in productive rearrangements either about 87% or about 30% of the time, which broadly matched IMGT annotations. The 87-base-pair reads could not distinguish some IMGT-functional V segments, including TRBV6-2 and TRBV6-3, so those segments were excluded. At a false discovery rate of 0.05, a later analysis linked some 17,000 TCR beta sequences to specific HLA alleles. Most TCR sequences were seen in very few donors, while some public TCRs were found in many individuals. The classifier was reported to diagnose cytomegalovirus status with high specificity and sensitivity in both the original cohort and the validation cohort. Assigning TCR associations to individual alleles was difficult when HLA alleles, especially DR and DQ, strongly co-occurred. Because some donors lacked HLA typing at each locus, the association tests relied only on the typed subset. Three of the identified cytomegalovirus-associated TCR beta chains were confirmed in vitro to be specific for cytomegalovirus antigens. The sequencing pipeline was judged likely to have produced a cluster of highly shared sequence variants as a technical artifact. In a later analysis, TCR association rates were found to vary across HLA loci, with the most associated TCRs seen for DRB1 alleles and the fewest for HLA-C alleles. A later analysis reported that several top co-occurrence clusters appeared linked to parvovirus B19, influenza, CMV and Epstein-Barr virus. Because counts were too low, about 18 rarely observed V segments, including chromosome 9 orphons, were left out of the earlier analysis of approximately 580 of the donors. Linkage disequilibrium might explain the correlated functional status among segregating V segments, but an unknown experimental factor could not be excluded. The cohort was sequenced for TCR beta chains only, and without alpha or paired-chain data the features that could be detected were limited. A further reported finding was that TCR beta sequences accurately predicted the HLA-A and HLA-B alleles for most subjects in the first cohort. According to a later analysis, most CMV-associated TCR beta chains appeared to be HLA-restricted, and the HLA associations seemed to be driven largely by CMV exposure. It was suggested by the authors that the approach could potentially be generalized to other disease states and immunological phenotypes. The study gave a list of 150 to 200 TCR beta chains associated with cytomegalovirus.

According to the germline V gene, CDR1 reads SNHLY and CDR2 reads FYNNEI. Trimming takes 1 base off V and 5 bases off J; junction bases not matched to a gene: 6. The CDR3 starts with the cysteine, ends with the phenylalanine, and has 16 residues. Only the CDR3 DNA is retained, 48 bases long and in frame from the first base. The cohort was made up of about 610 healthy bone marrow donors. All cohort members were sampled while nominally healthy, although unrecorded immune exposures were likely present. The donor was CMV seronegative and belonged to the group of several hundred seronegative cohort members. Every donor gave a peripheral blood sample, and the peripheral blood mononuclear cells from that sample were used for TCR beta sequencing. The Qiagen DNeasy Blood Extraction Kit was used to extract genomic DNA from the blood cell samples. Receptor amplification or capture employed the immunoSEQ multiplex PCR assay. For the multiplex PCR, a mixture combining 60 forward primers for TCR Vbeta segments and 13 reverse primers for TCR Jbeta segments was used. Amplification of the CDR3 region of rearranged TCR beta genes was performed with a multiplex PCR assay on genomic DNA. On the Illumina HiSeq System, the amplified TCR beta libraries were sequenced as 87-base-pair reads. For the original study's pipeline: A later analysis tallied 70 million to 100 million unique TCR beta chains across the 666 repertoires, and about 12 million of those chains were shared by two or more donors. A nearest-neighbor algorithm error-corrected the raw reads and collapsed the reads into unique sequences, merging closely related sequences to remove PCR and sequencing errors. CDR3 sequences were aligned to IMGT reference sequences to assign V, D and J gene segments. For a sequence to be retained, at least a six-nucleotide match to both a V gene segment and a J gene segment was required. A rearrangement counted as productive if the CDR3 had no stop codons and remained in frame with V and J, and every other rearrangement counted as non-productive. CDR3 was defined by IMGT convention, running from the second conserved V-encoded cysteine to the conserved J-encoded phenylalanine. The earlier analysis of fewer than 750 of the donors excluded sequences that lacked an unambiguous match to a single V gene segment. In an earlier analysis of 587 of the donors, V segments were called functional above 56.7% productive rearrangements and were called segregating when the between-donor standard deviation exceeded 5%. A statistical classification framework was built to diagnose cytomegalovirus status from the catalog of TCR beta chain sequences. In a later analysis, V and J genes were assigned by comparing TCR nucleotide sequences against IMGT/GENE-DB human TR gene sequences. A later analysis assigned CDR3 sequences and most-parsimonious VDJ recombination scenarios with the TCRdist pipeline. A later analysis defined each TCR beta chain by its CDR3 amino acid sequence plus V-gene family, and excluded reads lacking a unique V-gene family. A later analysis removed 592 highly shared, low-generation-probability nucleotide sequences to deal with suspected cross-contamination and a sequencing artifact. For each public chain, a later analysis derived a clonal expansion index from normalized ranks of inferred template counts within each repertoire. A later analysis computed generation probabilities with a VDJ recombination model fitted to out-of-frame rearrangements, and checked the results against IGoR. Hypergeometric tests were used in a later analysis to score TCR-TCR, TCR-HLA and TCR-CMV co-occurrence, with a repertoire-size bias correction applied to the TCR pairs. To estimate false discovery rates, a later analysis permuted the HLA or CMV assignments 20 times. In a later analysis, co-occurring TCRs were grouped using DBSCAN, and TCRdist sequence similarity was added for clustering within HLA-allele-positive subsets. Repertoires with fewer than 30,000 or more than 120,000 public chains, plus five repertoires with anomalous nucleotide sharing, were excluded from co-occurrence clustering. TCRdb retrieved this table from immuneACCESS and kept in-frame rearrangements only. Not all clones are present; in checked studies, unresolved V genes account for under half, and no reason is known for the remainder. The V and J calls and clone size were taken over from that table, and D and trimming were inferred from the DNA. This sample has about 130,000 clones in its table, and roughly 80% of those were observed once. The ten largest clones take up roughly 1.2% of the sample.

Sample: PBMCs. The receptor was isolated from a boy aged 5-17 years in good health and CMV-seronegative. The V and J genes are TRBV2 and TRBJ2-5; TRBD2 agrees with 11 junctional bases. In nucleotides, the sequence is TGTGCCAGCAGTGAAGGGGTTAGCGGGAGGGGGGAGACCCAGTACTTC. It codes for CASSEGVSGRGETQYF.